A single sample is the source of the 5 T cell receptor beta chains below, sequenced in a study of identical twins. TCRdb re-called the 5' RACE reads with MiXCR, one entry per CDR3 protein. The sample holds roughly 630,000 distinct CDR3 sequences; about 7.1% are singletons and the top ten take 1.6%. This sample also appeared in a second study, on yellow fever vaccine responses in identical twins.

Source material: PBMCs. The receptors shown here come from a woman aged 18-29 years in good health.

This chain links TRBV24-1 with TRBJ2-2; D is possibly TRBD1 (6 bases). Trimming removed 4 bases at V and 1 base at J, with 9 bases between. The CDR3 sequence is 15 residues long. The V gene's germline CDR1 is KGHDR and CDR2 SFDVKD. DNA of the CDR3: TGTGCCACCAGTGAGACGGACAGGAACACCGGGGAGCTGTTTTTT. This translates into CATSETDRNTGELFF.

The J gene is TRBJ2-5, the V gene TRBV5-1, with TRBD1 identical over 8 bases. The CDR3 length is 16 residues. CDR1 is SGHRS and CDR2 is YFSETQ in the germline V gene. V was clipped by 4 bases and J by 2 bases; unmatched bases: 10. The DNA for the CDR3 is TGCGCCAGCAGCCCCCGGACAGGGCAAGAGCAAGAGACCCAGTACTTC. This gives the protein CASSPRTGQEQETQYF.

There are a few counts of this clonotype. The CDR3 here is CASSQDRGDYGYTF. The CDR3 DNA sequence: TGTGCCAGCAGCCAAGATAGGGGGGACTATGGCTACACCTTC. The chain carries TRBV4-2 and TRBJ1-2, with a tentative D call TRBD1 (6 bases). Looked up from germline, CDR1 is LGHNA and CDR2 is YNFKEQ. V was shortened by 0 bases and J by 3 bases, with 8 bases between the two germline ends. The CDR3 sequence is 14 residues long.

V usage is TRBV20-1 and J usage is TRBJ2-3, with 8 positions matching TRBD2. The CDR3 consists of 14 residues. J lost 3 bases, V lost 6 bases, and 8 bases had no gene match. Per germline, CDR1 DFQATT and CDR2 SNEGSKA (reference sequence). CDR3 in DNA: TGCAGTGCCGCCCGCGCGGGGGGTACAGATACGCAGTATTTT. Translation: CSAARAGGTDTQYF.

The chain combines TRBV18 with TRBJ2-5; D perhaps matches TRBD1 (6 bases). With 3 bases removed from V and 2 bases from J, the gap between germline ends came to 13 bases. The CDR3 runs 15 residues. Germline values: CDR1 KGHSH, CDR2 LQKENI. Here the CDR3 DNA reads TGTGCCAGCTCACCGCGGGCCACAGGGCAAGAGACCCAGTACTTC. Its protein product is CASSPRATGQETQYF.